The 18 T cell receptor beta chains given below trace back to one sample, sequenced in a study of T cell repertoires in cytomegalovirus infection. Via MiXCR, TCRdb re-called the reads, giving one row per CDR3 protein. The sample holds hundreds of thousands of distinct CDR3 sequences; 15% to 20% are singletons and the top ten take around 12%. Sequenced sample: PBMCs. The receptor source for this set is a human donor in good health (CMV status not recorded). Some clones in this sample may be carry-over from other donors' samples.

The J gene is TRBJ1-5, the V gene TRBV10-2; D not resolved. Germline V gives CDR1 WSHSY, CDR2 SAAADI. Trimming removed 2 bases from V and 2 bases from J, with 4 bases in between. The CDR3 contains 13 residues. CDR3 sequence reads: CASSEAGNQPQHF. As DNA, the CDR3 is TGCGCCAGCAGTGAGGCAGGCAATCAGCCCCAGCATTTT.

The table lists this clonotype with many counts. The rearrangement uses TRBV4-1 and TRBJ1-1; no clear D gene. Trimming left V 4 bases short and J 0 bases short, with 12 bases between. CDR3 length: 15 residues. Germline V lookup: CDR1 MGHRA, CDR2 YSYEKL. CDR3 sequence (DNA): TGCGCCAGCAGCCTTAGGGCGGGTTTGAACACTGAAGCTTTCTTT. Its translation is CASSLRAGLNTEAFF.

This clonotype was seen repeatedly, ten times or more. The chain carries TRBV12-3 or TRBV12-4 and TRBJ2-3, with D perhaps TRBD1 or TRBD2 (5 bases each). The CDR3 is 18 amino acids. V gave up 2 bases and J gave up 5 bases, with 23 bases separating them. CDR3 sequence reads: CASSLYRRGVLPGDTQYF. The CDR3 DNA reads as TGTGCCAGCAGTTTATATCGACGAGGGGTCCTACCGGGAGATACGCAGTATTTT.

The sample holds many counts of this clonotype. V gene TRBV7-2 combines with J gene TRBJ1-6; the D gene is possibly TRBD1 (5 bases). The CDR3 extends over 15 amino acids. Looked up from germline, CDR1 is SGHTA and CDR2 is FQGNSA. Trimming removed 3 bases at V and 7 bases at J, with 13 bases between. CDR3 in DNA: TGTGCCAGCAGCTTCACGGGACTTCCGAATTCACCCCTCCACTTT. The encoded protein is CASSFTGLPNSPLHF.

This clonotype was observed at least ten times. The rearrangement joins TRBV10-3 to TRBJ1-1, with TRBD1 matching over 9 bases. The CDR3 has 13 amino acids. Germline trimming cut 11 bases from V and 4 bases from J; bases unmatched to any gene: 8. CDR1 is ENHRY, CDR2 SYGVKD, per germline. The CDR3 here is CASHRGLGTEAFF. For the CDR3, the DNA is TGTGCCTCTCACAGGGGGCTAGGCACTGAAGCTTTCTTT.

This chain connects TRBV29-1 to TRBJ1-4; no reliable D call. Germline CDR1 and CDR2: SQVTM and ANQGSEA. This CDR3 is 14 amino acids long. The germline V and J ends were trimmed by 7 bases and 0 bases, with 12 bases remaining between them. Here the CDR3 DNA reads TGCAGCGGAGGATACGGTTCAACTAATGAAAAACTGTTTTTT. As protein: CSGGYGSTNEKLFF.

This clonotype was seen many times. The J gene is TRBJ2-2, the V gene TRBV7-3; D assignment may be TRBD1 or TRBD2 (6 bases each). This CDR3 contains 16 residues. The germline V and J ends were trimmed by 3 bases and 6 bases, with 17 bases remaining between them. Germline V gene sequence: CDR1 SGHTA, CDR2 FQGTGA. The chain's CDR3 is CASSFATGAQAGELFF. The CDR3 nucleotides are TGTGCCAGCAGCTTTGCAACGGGGGCGCAAGCCGGGGAGCTGTTTTTT.

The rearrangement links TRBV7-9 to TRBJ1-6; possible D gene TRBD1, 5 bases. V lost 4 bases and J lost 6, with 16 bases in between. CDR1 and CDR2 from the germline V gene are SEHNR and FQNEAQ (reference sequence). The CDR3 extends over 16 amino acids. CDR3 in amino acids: CASSWGGVSGNSPLHF. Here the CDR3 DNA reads TGTGCCAGCAGCTGGGGGGGGGTGTCTGGTAATTCACCCCTCCACTTT. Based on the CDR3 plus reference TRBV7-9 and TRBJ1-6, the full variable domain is DTGVSQNPRHKITKRGQNVTFRCDPISEHNRLYWYRQTLGQGPEFLTYFQNEAQLEKSRLLSDRFSAERPKGSFSTLEIQRTEQGDSAMYLCASSWGGVSGNSPLHFGNGTRLTVT.

For the CDR3, the DNA is TGCAGTGTTACCGGGACAGAAAACGAGAACACTGAAGCTTTCTTT. Translating it yields CSVTGTENENTEAFF. The J gene is TRBJ1-1, the V gene TRBV20-1, with 7 bases fitting TRBD1. The CDR3 is 15 amino acids. The V gene end was trimmed by 7 bases and the J gene end by 1 base; junction bases not matched to a gene: 12. The germline V gene encodes CDR1 DFQATT and CDR2 SNEGSKA (reference sequence).

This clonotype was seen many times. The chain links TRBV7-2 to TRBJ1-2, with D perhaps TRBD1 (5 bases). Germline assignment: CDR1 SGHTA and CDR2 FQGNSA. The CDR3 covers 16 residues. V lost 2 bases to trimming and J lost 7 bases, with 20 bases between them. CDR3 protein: CASSLFEISFGAGYTF. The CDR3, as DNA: TGTGCCAGCAGCTTATTTGAAATCTCCTTCGGGGCTGGCTACACCTTC. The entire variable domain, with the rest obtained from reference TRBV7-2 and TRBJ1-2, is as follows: GAGVSQSPSNKVTEKGKDVELRCDPISGHTALYWYRQSLGQGLEFLIYFQGNSAPDKSGLPSDRFSAERTGGSVSTLTIQRTQQEDSAVYLCASSLFEISFGAGYTFGSGTRLTVV.

The CDR3 loop reads CASSFSSGGFDDTQYF. CDR3 coding DNA: TGTGCCAGCAGCTTTTCGTCGGGGGGGTTCGATGATACGCAGTATTTT. This rearrangement joins TRBV7-6 to TRBJ2-3; 8 nucleotides match TRBD2. The CDR3 has 16 residues. The J segment lost 6 bases and the V segment lost 3 bases, leaving 11 bases of the junction unmatched. Germline V gene sequence: CDR1 SGHVS, CDR2 FNYEAQ.

The CDR3 coding sequence is TGTGCCAGCAGCTTGTGGGCGAGACAAGAGACCCAGTACTTC. Its translation: CASSLWARQETQYF. The V call is TRBV5-6, the J call TRBJ2-5; D uncertain. In germline, CDR1 is SGHDT, CDR2 YYEEEE. CDR3 length: 14 amino acids. V shed 1 base and J shed 2 bases, with 9 bases lying between them.

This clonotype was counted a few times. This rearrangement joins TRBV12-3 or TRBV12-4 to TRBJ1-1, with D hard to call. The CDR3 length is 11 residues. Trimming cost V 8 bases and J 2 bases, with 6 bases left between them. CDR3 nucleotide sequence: TGTGCCAGCCTTTTAAACACTGAAGCTTTCTTT. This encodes CASLLNTEAFF.

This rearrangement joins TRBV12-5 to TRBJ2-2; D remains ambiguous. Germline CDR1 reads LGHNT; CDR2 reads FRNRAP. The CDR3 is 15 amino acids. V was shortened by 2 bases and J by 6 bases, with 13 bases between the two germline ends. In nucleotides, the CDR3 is TGTGCTAGTGGTTTGTTACGAGAGTTTCCCGGGGAGCTGTTTTTT. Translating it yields CASGLLREFPGELFF.

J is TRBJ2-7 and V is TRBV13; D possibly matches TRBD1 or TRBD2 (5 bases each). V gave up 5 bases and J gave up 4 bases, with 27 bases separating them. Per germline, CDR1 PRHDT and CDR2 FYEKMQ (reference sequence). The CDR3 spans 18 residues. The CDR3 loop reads CASSPVPQRSPWGYEQYF. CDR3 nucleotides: TGTGCCAGCAGCCCCGTCCCTCAGAGGAGTCCTTGGGGGTACGAGCAGTACTTC.

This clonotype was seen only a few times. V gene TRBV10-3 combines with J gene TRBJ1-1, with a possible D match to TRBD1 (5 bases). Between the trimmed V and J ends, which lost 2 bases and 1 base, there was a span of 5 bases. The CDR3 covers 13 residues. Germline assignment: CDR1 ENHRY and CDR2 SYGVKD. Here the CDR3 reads CAISEGGNTEAFF. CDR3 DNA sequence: TGTGCCATCAGTGAGGGGGGGAACACTGAAGCTTTCTTT.

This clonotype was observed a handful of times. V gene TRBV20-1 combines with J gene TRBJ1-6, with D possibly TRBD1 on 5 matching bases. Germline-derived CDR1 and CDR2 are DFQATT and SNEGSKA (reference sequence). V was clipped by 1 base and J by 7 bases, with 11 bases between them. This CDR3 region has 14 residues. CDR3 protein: CSARGTGQNSPLHF. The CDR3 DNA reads TGCAGTGCTAGAGGAACAGGCCAAAATTCACCCCTCCACTTT.

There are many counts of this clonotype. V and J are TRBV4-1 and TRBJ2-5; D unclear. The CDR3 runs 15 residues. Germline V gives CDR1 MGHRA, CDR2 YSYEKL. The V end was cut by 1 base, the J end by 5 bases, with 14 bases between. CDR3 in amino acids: CASSQAKSPAETQYF. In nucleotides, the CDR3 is TGCGCCAGCAGCCAAGCTAAATCCCCGGCGGAGACCCAGTACTTC.